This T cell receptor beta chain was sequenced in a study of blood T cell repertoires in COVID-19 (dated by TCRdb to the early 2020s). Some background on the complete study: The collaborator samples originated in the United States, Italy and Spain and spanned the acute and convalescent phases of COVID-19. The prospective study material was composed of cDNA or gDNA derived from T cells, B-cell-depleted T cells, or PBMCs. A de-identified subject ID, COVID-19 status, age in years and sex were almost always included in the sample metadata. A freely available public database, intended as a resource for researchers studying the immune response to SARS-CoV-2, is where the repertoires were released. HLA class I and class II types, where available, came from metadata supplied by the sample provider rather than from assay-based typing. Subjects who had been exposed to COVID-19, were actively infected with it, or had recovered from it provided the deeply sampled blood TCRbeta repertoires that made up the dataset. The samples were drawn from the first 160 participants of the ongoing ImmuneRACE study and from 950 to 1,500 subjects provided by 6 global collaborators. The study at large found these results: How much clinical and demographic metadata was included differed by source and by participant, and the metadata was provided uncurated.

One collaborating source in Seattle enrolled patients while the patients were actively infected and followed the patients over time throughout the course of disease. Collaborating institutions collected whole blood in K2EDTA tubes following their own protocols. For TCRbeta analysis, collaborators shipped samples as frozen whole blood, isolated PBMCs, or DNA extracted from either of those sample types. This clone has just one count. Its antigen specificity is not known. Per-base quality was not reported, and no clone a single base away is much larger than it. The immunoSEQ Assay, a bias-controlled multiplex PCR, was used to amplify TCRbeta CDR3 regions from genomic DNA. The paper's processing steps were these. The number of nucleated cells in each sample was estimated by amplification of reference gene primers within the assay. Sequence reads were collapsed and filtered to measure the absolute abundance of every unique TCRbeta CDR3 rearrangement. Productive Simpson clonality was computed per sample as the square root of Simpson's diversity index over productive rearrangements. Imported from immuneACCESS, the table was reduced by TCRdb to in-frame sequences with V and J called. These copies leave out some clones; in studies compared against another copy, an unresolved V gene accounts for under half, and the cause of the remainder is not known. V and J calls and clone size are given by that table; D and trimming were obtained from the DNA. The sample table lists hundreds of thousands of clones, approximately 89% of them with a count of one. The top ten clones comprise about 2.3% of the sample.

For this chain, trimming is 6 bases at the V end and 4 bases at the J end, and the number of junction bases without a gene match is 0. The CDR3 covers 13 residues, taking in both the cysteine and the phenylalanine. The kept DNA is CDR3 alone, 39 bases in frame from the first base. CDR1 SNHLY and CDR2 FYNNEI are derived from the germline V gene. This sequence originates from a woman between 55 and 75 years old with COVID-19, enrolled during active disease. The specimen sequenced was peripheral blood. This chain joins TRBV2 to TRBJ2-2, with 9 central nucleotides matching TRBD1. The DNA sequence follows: TGTGCCAGCAGACAGGGGGCCACCGGGGAGCTGTTTTTT. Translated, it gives CASRQGATGELFF.